This T cell receptor beta chain was documented in a study of T cells after yellow fever vaccination. Study results and limitations: Clonotypes found in both CD4 and CD8 compartments made up a small share.

This clonotype has only a few counts. Its antigen is unidentified. Trimming at V came to 7 bases and at J to 1 base, leaving 2 bases not matched to a gene. There are 13 residues in the CDR3. TCRdb used MiXCR to reprocess the 5' RACE reads, holding one entry per CDR3 protein. Of roughly 310,000 distinct CDR3 sequences listed, 8.7% are singletons. The V and J genes are TRBV12-3 or TRBV12-4 and TRBJ1-1; 8 bases agree with TRBD1. The receptor comes from a man aged 18 to 30 who received the YFV17D yellow fever vaccine. The material was PBMCs, obtained on the day of the first yellow fever vaccination. The DNA for the CDR3 is TGTGCCAGCATCGGACAGGGGAACACTGAAGCTTTCTTT. Its translation: CASIGQGNTEAFF.